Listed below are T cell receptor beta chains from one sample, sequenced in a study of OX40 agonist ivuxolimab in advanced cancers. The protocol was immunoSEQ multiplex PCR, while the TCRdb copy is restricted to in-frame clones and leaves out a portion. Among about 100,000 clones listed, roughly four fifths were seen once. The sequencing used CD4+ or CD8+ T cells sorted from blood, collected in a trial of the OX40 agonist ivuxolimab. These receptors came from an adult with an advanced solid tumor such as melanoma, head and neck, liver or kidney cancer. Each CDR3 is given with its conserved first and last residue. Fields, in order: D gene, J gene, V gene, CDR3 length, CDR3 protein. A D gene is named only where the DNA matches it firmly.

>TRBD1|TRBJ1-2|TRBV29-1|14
CSVTGTGDNYGYTF
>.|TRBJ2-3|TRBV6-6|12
CASSPEADTQYF
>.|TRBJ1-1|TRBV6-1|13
CASSVEKGTEAFF
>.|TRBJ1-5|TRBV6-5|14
CASRPDRSNQPQHF
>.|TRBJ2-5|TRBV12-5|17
CASGFSYGGDYQETQYF
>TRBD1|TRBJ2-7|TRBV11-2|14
CASSSTGGHYEQYF
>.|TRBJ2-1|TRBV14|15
CASSQAMRSYNEQFF
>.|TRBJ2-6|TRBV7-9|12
CASSQDNGVLTF
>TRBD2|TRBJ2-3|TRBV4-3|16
CASSHVAGAHTDTQYF
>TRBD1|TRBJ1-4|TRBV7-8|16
CASSLSRGRANEKLFF
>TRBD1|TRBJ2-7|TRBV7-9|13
CASSLETGGEQYF
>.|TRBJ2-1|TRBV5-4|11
CASSFGNEQFF
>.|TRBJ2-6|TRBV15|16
CATAPWALSGANVLTF
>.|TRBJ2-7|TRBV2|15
CASTWGDQSSYEQYF
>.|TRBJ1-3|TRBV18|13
CASSTTERNTIYF
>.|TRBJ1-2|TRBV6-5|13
CASNNPPNYGYTF
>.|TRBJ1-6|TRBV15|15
CATSRVAGGTSPLHF
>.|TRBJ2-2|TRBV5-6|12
CASSRNTGELFF
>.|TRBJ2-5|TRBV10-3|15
CAISERDGLKETQYF
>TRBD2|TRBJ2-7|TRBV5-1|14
CASSWTSGDGEQYF
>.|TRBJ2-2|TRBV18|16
CASSPFSTQGTGELFF
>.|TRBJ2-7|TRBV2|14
CAKHWKPSSYEQYF
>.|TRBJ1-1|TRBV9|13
CASSVGRNTEAFF
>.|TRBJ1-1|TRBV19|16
CASRSRGLQLNTEAFF
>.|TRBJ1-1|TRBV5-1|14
CASSLGGTNTEAFF
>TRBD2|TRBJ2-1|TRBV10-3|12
CAISESGLVKFF
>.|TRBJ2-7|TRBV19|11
CASSRGYEQYF
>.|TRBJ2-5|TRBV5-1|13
CASSSRTQETQYF
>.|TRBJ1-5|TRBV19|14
CASRAGSWNQPQHF
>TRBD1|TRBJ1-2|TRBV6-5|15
CASSYSRTGNYGYTF
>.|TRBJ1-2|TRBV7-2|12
CASSSLGYGYTF
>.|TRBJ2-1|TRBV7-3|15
CASSLTGGPGNEQFF
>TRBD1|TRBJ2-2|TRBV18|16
CASSPFDRAATGELFF
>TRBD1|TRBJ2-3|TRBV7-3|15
CASSSSGQGTDTQYF
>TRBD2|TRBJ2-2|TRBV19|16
CASSMVLAGGPGELFF
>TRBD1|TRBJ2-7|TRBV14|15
CASSVGTGPSYEQYF
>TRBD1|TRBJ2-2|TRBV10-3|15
CAISPGDRDTGELFF
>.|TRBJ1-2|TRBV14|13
CASSQGQVFGYTF
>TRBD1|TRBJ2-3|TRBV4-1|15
CASSQADRGTDTQYF
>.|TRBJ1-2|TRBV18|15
CASSPPVWDPYGYTF
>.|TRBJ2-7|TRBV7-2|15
CASSLESLQAYEQYF
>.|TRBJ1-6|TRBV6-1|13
CASREIQGSPLHF
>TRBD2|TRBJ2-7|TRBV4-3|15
CASSPGTSGGYEQYF
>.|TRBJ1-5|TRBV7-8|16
CASSSSGTGGNQPQHF
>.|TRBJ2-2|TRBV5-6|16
CASSLGTVRNTGELFF
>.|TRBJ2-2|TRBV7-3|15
CASSSPTGTTGELFF
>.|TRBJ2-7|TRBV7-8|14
CASNRGEGTYEQYF
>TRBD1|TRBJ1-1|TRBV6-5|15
CASSYGYRGLAEAFF
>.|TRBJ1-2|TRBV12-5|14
CASGLVMGVYGYTF
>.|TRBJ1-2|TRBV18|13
CASSSGKGNGYTF
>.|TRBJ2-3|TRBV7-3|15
CASSLTLFPTDTQYF
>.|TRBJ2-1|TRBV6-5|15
CASSLGEEIYNEQFF
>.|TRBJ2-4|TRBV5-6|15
CASSFPGTQNNIQYF
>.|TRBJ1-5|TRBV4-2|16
CASSQEGGYSNQPQHF
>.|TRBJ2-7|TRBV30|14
CAWMRLGRSYEQYF
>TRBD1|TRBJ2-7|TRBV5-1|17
CASSKSAGQGGSYEQYF
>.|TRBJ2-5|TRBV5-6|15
CASSLGATRQETQYF
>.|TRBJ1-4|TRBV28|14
CASSSPWFREKLFF